This TCR beta chain was obtained from a study of shared clonotypes between healthy human individuals. Sequencing was performed with immunoSEQ multiplex PCR; in TCRdb, only in-frame clones are kept and a portion is missing. The sample lists over 850,000 clones, about 80% occurring once. Germline CDR1 is SGHDN and CDR2 is FVKESK. Germline trimming cut 3 bases from V and 5 bases from J; bases unmatched to any gene: 7. The CDR3 sequence is 15 residues long. The sample consisted of memory CD4+ T cells from PBMCs. Subset defined: CD45RA-negative fraction. This chain links TRBV14 with TRBJ1-1, with TRBD1 matching 9 bases. The TCR sequence derives from a man younger than 35 in good health. Some clones in this sample may be carry-over from other donors' samples. The CDR3 here is CASSQLQGAGTEAFF. The CDR3 bases are TGTGCCAGCAGCCAGTTACAGGGGGCAGGGACTGAAGCTTTCTTT.